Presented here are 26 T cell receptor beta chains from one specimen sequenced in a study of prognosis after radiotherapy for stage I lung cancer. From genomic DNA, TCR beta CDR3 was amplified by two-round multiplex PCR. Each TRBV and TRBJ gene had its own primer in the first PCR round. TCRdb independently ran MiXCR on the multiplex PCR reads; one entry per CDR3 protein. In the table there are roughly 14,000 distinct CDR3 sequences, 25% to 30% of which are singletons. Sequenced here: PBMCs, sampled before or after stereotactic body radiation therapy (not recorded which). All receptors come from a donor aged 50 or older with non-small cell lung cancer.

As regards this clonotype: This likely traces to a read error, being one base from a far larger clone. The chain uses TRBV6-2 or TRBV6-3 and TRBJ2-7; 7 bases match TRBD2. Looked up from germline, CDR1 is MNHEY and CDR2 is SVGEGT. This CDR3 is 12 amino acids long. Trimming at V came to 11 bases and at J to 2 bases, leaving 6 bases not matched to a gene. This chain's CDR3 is CACRGGAYEQYF. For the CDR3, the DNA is TGTGCCTGCCGTGGGGGGGCCTACGAGCAGTACTTC.

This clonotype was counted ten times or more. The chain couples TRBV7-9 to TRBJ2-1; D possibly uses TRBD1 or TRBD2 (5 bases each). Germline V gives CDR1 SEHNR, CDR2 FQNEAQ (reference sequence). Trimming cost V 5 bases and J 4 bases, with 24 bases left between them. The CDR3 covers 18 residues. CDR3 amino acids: CASSKDRAQRGLYNEQFF. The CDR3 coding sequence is TGTGCCAGCAGCAAAGACCGGGCCCAGAGGGGTCTTTACAATGAGCAGTTCTTC.

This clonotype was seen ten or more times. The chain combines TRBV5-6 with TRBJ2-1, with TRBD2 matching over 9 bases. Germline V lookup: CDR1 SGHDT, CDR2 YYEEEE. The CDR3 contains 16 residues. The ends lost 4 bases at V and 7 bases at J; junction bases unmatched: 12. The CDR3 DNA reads TGTGCCAGCAGCCAGGCTGGCGGGAGGGCCAAGAATGAGCAGTTCTTC. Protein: CASSQAGGRAKNEQFF. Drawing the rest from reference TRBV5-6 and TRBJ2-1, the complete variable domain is DAGVTQSPTHLIKTRGQQVTLRCSPKSGHDTVSWYQQALGQGPQFIFQYYEEEERQRGNFPDRFSGHQFPNYSSELNVNALLLGDSALYLCASSQAGGRAKNEQFFGPGTRLTVL.

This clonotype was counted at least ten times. The CDR3 region is CASSTTGARYLNTEAFF. The CDR3 DNA follows: TGTGCCAGCAGTACTACGGGGGCTCGATATCTGAACACTGAAGCTTTCTTT. V is TRBV5-6 and J is TRBJ1-1; possible D gene TRBD1, 6 bases. The V end lost 5 bases, the J end lost 0 bases, and 20 bases lay between the germline ends. The CDR3 is 17 amino acids. Germline V gene sequence: CDR1 SGHDT, CDR2 YYEEEE. The whole variable domain, filled in from reference TRBV5-6 and TRBJ1-1, reads DAGVTQSPTHLIKTRGQQVTLRCSPKSGHDTVSWYQQALGQGPQFIFQYYEEEERQRGNFPDRFSGHQFPNYSSELNVNALLLGDSALYLCASSTTGARYLNTEAFFGQGTRLTVV.

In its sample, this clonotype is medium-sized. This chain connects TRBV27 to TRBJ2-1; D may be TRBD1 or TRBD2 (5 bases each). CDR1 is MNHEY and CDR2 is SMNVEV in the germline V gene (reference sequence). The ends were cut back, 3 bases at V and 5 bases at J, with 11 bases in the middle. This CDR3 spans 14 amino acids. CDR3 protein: CASSLGTTNNEQFF. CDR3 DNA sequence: TGTGCCAGCAGTTTGGGGACGACGAACAATGAGCAGTTCTTC.

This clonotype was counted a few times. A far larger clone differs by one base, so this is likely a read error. The CDR3 loop reads CATSDNSGKIADEQFF. DNA for the CDR3: TGTGCCACCAGTGATAATAGCGGGAAGATTGCGGATGAGCAGTTCTTC. V is TRBV24-1 and J is TRBJ2-5; 8 positions agree with TRBD2. Judging by the DNA end, TRBJ2-1 fits better; the J call may be wrong. CDR3 length equals 16 residues. CDR1 is KGHDR and CDR2 is SFDVKD in the germline V gene.

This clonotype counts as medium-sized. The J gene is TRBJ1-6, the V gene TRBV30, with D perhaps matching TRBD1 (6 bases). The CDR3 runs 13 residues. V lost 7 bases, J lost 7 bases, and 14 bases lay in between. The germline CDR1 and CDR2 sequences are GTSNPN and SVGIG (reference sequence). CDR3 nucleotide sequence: TGTGCCTTCACACAGGGCCGCAATTCACCCCTCCACTTT. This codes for CAFTQGRNSPLHF.

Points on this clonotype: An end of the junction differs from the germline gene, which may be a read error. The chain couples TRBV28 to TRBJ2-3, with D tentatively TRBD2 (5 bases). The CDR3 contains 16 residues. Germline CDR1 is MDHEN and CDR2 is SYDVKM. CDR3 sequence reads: CASEELAGHSTDTQYF. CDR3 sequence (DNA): TGTGCCAGCGAGGAACTGGCGGGCCATAGCACGGATACGCAGTATTTT. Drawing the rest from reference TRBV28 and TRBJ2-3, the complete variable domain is DVKVTQSSRYLVKRTGEKVFLECVQDMDHENMFWYRQDPGLGLRLIYFSYDVKMKEKGDIPEGYSVSREKKERFSLILESASTNQTSMYLCASEELAGHSTDTQYFGPGTRLTVL.

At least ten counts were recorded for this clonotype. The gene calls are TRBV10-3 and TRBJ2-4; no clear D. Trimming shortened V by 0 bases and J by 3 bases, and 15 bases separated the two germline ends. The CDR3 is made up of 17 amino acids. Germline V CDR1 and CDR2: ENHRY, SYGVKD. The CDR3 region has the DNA TGTGCCATCAGTGAGTCTGCGGCAACAAACGGCAAAAACATTCAGTACTTC. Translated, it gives CAISESAATNGKNIQYF.

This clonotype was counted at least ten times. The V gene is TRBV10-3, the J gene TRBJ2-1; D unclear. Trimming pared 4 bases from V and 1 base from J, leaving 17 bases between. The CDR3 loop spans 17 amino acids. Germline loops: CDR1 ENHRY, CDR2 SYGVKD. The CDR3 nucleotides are TGTGCCATCAGTGCGGGTGCCCGAGTGGGGTCCTACAATGAGCAGTTCTTC. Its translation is CAISAGARVGSYNEQFF.

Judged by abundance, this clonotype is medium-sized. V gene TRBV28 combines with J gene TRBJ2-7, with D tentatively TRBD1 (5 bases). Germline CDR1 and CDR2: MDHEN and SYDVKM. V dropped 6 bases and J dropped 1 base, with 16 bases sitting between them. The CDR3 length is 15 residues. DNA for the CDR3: TGTGCCAGCAGCTTAACAGGCGGCGAATCCTACGAGCAGTACTTC. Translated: CASSLTGGESYEQYF.

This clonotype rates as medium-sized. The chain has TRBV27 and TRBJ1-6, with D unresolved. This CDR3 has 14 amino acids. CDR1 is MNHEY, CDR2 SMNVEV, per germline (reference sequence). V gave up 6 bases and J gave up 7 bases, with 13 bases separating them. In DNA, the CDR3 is TGTGCCAGCAGACCACAGATTAGCAATTCACCCCTCCACTTT. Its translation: CASRPQISNSPLHF.

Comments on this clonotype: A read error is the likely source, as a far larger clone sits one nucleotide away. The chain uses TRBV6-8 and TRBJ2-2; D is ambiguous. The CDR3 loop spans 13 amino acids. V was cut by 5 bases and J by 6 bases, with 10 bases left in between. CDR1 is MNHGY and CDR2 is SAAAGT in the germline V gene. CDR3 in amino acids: CASSLRLSGELFF. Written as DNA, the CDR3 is TGTGCCAGCAGTCTACGGTTATCCGGGGAGCTGTTTTTT.

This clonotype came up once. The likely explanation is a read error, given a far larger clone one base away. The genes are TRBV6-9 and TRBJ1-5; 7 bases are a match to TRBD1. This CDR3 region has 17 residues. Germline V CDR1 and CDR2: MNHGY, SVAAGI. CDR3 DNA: TGTGCCGGCAGTTACTCGAATCCGGCCAGGGGGGGTCAGCCCCAGCATTTT. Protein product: CAGSYSNPARGGQPQHF.

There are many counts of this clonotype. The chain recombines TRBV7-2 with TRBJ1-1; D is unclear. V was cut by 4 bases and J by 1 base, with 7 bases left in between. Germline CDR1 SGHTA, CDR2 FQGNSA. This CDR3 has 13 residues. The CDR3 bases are TGTGCCAGCAGCTATGTAGGGAACACTGAAGCTTTCTTT. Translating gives CASSYVGNTEAFF.

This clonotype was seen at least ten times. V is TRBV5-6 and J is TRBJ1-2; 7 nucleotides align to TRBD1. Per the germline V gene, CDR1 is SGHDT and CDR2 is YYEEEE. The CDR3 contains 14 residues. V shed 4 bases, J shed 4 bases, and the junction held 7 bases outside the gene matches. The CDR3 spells CASSAGTATYGYTF. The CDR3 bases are TGTGCCAGCAGCGCCGGGACAGCAACCTATGGCTACACCTTC.

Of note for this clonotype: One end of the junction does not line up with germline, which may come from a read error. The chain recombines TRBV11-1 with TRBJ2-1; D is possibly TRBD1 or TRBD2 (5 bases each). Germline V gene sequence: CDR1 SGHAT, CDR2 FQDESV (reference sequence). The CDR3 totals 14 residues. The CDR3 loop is CASSQGRLNNEKFF. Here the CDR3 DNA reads TGTGCCAGCAGTCAGGGACGGCTAAACAATGAGAAGTTCTTC.

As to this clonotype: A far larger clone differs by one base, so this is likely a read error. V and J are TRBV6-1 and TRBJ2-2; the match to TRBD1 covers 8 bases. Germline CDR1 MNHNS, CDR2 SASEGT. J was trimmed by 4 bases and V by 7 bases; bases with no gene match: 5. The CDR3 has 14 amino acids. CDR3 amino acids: CASIGQGGTGELFF. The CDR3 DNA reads TGTGCCAGCATCGGACAGGGCGGCACCGGGGAGCTGTTTTTT.

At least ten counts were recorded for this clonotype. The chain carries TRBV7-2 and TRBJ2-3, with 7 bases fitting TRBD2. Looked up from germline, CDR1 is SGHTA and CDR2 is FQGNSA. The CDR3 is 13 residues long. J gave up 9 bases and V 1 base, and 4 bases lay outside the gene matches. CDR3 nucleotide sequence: TGTGCCAGCAGCTTAGGACTAGCTCCGACGCAGTATTTT. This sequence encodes CASSLGLAPTQYF.

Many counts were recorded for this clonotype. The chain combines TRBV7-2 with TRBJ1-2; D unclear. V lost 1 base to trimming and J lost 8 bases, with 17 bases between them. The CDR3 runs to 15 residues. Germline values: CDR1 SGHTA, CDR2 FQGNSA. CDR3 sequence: CASSLGGGSLGGYTF. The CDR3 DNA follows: TGTGCCAGCAGCTTAGGAGGAGGATCTCTTGGAGGCTACACCTTC.

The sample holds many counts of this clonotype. This CDR3 reads CASSVDSNTEAFF. The CDR3 DNA reads as TGTGCCAGCAGCGTCGACAGTAACACTGAAGCTTTCTTT. V and J are TRBV9 and TRBJ1-1, with D tentatively TRBD1 (5 bases). The CDR3 consists of 13 residues. The V gene's germline CDR1 is SGDLS and CDR2 YYNGEE. The ends were cut back, 2 bases at V and 2 bases at J, with 7 bases in the middle.

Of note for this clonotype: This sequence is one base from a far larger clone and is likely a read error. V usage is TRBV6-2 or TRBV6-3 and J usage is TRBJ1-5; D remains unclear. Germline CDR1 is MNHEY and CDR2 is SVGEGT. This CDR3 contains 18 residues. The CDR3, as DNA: TGTGCCAGCAGTGACTCGATAGATCAGTGTAAGGTAAATCAGCCCCAGCATTTT. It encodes CASSDSIDQCKVNQPQHF.

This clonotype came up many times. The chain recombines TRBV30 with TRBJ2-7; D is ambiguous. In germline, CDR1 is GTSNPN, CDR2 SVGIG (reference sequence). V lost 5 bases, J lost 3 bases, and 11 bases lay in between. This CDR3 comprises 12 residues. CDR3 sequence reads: CAWSVVGYEQYF. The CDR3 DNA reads TGTGCCTGGTCGGTTGTGGGCTACGAGCAGTACTTC.

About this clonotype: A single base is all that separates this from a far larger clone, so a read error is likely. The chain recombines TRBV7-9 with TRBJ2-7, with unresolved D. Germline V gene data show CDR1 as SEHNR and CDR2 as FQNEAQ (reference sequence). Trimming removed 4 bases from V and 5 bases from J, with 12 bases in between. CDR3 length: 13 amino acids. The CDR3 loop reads CASSSDPENEQYF. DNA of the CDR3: TGTGCCAGCAGCTCCGATCCAGAGAACGAGCAGTACTTC.

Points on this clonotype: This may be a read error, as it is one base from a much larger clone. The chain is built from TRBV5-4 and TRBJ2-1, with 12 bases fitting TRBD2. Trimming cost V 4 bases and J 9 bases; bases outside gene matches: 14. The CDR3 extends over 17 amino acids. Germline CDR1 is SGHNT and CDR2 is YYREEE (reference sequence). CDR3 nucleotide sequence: TGTGCCAGCAGCCCGGGACTAGCGGGTTCCCCGTTGGGTGAGCAGTTCTTC. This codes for CASSPGLAGSPLGEQFF.

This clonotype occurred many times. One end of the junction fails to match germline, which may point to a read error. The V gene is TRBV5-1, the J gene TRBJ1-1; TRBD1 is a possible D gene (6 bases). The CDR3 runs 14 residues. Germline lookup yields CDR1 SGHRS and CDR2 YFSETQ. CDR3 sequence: CASSTQGMNAEAFF. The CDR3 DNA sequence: TGCGCCAGCAGCACCCAGGGGATGAACGCTGAAGCTTTCTTT.